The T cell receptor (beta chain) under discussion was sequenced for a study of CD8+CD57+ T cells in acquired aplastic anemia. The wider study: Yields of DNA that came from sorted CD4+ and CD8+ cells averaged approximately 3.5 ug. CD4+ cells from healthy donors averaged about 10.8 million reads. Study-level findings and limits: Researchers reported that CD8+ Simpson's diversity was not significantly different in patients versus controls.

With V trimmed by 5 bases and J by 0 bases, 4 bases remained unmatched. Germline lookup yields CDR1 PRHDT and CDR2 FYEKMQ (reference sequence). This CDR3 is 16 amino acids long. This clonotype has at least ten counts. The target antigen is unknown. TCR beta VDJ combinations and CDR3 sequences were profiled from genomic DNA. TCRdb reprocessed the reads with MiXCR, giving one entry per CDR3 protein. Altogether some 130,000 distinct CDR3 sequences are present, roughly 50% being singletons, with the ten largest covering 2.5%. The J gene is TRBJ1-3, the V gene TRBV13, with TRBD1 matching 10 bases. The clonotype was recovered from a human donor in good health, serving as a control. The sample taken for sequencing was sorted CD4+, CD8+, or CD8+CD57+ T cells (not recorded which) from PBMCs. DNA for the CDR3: TGTGCCAGCAGCCTTCGACAGGGGGCCTCTGGAAACACCATATATTTT. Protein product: CASSLRQGASGNTIYF. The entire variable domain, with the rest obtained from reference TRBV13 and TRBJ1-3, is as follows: AAGVIQSPRHLIKEKRETATLKCYPIPRHDTVYWYQQGPGQDPQFLISFYEKMQSDKGSIPDRFSAQQFSDYHSELNMSSLELGDSALYFCASSLRQGASGNTIYFGEGSWLTVV.